Shown below are 15 T cell receptor beta chains from a single sample sequenced in a study of T cell repertoires in cytomegalovirus infection. From the reads, TCRdb called clonotypes with MiXCR, one entry per CDR3 protein. Among about 570,000 distinct CDR3 sequences listed, around two fifths were seen once. Their cognate antigens are unknown. The sequenced sample was cultured PBMCs, obtained from culture after CMV antigen stimulation. Every receptor here comes from a human donor in good health (CMV status not recorded). Some clones in this sample may be carry-over from other donors' samples.

This clonotype was counted a few times. This chain connects TRBV10-3 to TRBJ1-2; D remains unclear. The CDR3 covers 19 residues. Trimming left V 6 bases short and J 2 bases short, with 28 bases between. Germline assignment: CDR1 ENHRY and CDR2 SYGVKD. For the CDR3, the DNA is TGTGCCATCAGCGGTCGGGTGTCAGGAGACTTAAACCTCAACTATGGCTACACCTTC. Translation gives CAISGRVSGDLNLNYGYTF.

Only a few counts were recorded for this clonotype. The CDR3 nucleotides read TGTGCCAGCAGTTCCGGGAGTTTTGATGAGCAGTTCTTC. Its protein product is CASSSGSFDEQFF. The chain combines TRBV12-3 or TRBV12-4 with TRBJ2-1; perhaps TRBD2 as D (6 bases). Trimming removed 4 bases from V and 8 bases from J, with 12 bases in between. The CDR3 runs to 13 residues.

The chain couples TRBV7-8 to TRBJ2-4, with D tentatively TRBD1 or TRBD2 (5 bases each). The V gene lost 2 bases and the J gene lost 4 bases, with 15 bases spanning the gap. The CDR3 contains 16 residues. Germline V gene lookup returns CDR1 SGHVS and CDR2 FQNEAQ. The CDR3 DNA follows: TGTGCCAGCAGCTTATTTCAGGGCCCGGGGAAAAACATTCAGTACTTC. This sequence encodes CASSLFQGPGKNIQYF.

The chain combines TRBV18 with TRBJ2-7, with a possible D match to TRBD2 (6 bases). The CDR3 length is 15 residues. The germline V gene encodes CDR1 KGHSH and CDR2 LQKENI. Trimming shortened V by 5 bases and J by 0 bases, and 14 bases separated the two germline ends. The CDR3, as DNA: TGTGCCAGCTCAGACGGGGACTCTTCCTCCTACGAGCAGTACTTC. Residues: CASSDGDSSSYEQYF.

This chain links TRBV20-1 with TRBJ1-1; 8 nucleotides line up with TRBD1. V gave up 5 bases and J gave up 5 bases; unmatched junction bases: 4. The CDR3 is made up of 12 amino acids. Germline CDR1 DFQATT, CDR2 SNEGSKA (reference sequence). The CDR3 reads CSARTGRTEAFF. CDR3 coding DNA: TGCAGTGCTCGGACAGGGCGTACTGAAGCTTTCTTT.

The gene calls are TRBV7-6 and TRBJ2-7; 11 bases are a match to TRBD2. The CDR3 runs to 15 residues. CDR1 SGHVS and CDR2 FNYEAQ come from the germline V gene. V lost 1 base, J lost 6 bases, and 5 bases stayed unmatched. The DNA for the CDR3 is TGTGCCAGCAGCTTAGTCCTAGCGGGAGGAAGCGAGCAGTACTTC. This sequence encodes CASSLVLAGGSEQYF.

The gene calls are TRBV6-2 or TRBV6-3 and TRBJ2-7, with 8 bases matching TRBD1. Trimming cost V 0 bases and J 5 bases; bases outside gene matches: 3. CDR3 size: 14 residues. Germline lookup yields CDR1 MNHEY and CDR2 SVGEGT. CDR3 region: CASSYSTGADEQYF. The DNA of the CDR3 is TGTGCCAGCAGTTACTCGACAGGGGCGGACGAGCAGTACTTC.

This clonotype was seen a handful of times. The chain joins TRBV9 to TRBJ2-1, with TRBD2 matching 10 bases. This CDR3 contains 14 residues. The germline gives CDR1 SGDLS, CDR2 YYNGEE. After removal of 0 bases from V and 9 bases from J, the junction contained 3 bases not matched to a gene. CDR3: CASSVGLAGAEQFF. The CDR3 region has the DNA TGTGCCAGCAGCGTAGGCCTAGCGGGAGCTGAGCAGTTCTTC.

This clonotype came up a few times. This chain links TRBV18 with TRBJ1-1; 8 bases line up with TRBD1. This CDR3 has 14 amino acids. Germline loops: CDR1 KGHSH, CDR2 LQKENI. The trim removed 8 bases at V and 1 base at J, leaving 6 bases unmatched. The DNA of the CDR3 is TGTGCCAGCAGCCCGGACAGGGCGAACACTGAAGCTTTCTTT. Translation: CASSPDRANTEAFF.

This clonotype was counted only a few times. The chain recombines TRBV7-2 with TRBJ2-2; 12 bases match TRBD2. J lost 6 bases, V lost 5 bases, and 16 bases had no gene match. Germline V gene sequence: CDR1 SGHTA, CDR2 FQGNSA. There are 19 residues in the CDR3. In nucleotides, the CDR3 is TGTGCCAGCAGCCCTAATGGGCTAGCGGGGGGGAAGGTGGCCGGGGAGCTGTTTTTT. It codes for CASSPNGLAGGKVAGELFF.

The V call is TRBV10-3, the J call TRBJ2-1, with TRBD2 matching 7 bases. The CDR3 loop spans 15 amino acids. Per germline, CDR1 ENHRY and CDR2 SYGVKD. The V segment lost 7 bases and the J segment 0 bases; nucleotides outside the gene matches: 6. This chain's CDR3 is CAIMGGVSSYNEQFF. CDR3 DNA: TGTGCCATCATGGGGGGGGTAAGCTCCTACAATGAGCAGTTCTTC.

V gene TRBV11-3 combines with J gene TRBJ2-1; 9 positions match TRBD2. Trimming at V came to 5 bases and at J to 7 bases, leaving 15 bases not matched to a gene. CDR3 size: 17 residues. Germline V gene lookup returns CDR1 SGHNT and CDR2 YENEEA. CDR3 sequence reads: CASSGQGREGSFNEQFF. In nucleotides, the CDR3 is TGTGCCAGCAGCGGCCAAGGGCGGGAGGGGTCATTTAATGAGCAGTTCTTC. The variable domain in full, with the rest retrieved from reference TRBV11-3 and TRBJ2-1, is EAGVVQSPRYKIIEKKQPVAFWCNPISGHNTLYWYLQNLGQGPELLIRYENEEAVDDSQLPKDRFSAERLKGVDSTLKIQPAELGDSAVYLCASSGQGREGSFNEQFFGPGTRLTVL.

The J gene is TRBJ1-6, the V gene TRBV6-2 or TRBV6-3; TRBD1 is a possible D gene (5 bases). The CDR3 has 13 residues. With 2 bases removed from V and 7 bases from J, the gap between germline ends came to 6 bases. The germline gives CDR1 MNHEY, CDR2 SVGEGT. DNA of the CDR3: TGTGCCAGCAGTTACGCAGGGAATTCACCCCTCCACTTT. The encoded protein is CASSYAGNSPLHF.

In this sample, this clonotype turned up a few times. The V gene is TRBV7-6, the J gene TRBJ2-5; unclear D gene. Germline V gene data show CDR1 as SGHVS and CDR2 as FNYEAQ. CDR3 length equals 13 residues. V shed 5 bases and J shed 1 base, with 8 bases lying between them. The CDR3 sequence is CASSPVLQETQYF. In DNA form, the CDR3 reads TGTGCCAGCAGCCCGGTTCTCCAAGAGACCCAGTACTTC.

This clonotype appeared a few times. This chain connects TRBV3-1 to TRBJ1-1, with D unresolved. CDR1 is LGHDT, CDR2 YNNKEL, per germline (reference sequence). V lost 1 base to trimming and J lost 10 bases, with 16 bases between them. The CDR3 is 14 residues long. In DNA form, the CDR3 reads TGTGCCAGCAGCCAAGCCGAGTCCCAAGGGAGAGCTTTCTTT. Translation: CASSQAESQGRAFF.